By share, the clone carrying this TCR beta chain ranks as medium-sized. What it recognizes is unknown. This sample was taken from a study of CD8+ T cells in alopecia areata. Reverse transcription of extracted RNA yielded cDNA, which provided the sequencing template. The assay was immunoSEQ multiplex PCR, and TCRdb's table has in-frame clones only and misses some. Here the sample spans approximately 140,000 clones, approximately 85% being singletons. Germline V gives CDR1 SEHNR, CDR2 FQNEAQ (reference sequence). V lost 1 base, J lost 2 bases, and 16 bases lay in between. CDR3 length: 17 residues. Regarding treatment: oral pan-JAK inhibitor, 5-10 mg twice daily. From alopecia areata patients, lesional scalp punch biopsies and peripheral blood were collected. Study results and caveats: In scalp and blood during tofacitinib, many expanded lesional clones persisted. Whether baseline CD8+ expansion is linked to response remains uncertain, given a single nonresponder.

The sequencing used CD8+ T cells sorted from blood, collected at week 4, from a patient treated with tofacitinib. This chain joins TRBV7-9 and TRBJ2-3, with D possibly being TRBD2 (5 bases). The sequence was collected from a human donor with alopecia areata. The CDR3 DNA is TGTGCCAGCAGCTTAGGGGTGGCACTAGGAACCACAGATACGCAGTATTTT. Protein sequence: CASSLGVALGTTDTQYF.